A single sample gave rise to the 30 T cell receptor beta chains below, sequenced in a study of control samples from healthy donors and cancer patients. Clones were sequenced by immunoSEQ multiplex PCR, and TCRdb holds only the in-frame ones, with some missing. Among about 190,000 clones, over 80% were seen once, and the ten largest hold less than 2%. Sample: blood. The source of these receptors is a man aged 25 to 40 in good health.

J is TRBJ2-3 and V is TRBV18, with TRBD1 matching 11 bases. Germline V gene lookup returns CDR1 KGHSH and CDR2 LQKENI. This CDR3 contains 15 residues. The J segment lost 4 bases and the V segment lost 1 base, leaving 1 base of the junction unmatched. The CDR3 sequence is CASSPRDRGSDTQYF. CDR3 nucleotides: TGTGCCAGCTCACCACGGGACAGGGGGTCAGATACGCAGTATTTT.

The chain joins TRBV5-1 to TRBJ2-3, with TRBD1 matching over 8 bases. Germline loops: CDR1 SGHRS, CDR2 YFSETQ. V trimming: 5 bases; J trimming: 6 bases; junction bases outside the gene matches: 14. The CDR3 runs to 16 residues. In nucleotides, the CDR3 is TGCGCCAGCAGTCCCGACAGGGGATCTATTGCGGATACGCAGTATTTT. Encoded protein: CASSPDRGSIADTQYF.

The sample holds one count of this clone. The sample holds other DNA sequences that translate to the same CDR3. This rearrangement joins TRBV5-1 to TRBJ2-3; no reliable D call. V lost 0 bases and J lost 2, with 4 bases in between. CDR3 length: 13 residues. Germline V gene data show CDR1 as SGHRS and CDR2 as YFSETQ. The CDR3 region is CASSLGPTDTQYF. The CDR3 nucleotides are TGCGCCAGCAGCTTGGGTCCCACAGATACGCAGTATTTT.

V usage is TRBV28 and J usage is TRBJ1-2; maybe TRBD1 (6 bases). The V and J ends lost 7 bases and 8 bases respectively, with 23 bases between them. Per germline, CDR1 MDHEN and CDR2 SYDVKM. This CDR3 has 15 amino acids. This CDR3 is CASIPGTRQEWGYTF. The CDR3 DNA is TGTGCCAGCATTCCCGGGACCAGACAGGAGTGGGGCTACACCTTC.

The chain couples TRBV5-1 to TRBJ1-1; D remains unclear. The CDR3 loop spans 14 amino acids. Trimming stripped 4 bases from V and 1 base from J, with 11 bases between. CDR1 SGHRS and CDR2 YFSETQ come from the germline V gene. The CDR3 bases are TGCGCCAGCAGCGTGGTGTCGTCGAACACTGAAGCTTTCTTT. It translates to CASSVVSSNTEAFF.

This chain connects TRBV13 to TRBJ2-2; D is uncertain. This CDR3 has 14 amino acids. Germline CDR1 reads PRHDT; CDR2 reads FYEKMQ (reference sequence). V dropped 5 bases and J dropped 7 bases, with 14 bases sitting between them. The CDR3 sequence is CASSLTLGVGELFF. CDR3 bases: TGTGCCAGCAGCCTGACCCTTGGGGTCGGGGAGCTGTTTTTT.

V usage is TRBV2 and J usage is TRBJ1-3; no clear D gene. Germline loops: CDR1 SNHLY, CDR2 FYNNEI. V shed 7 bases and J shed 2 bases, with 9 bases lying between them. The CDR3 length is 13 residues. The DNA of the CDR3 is TGTGCCAGCAAGAAGGGTGCTGGAAACACCATATATTTT. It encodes CASKKGAGNTIYF.

The CDR3, as DNA: TGTGCCAGCAGCTCGGGGACAGGACTTACGAACACCGGGGAGCTGTTTTTT. Residues: CASSSGTGLTNTGELFF. The chain carries TRBV7-9 and TRBJ2-2; 8 bases fit TRBD1. Looked up from germline, CDR1 is SEHNR and CDR2 is FQNEAQ (reference sequence). Trimming cost V 4 bases and J 0 bases; bases outside gene matches: 7. This CDR3 is built from 17 residues.

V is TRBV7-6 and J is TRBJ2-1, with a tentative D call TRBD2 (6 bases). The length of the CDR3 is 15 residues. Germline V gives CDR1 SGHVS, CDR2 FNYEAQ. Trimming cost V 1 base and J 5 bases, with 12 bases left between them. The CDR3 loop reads CASSLGSGLNNEQFF. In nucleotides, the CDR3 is TGTGCCAGCAGCTTAGGTTCGGGACTGAACAATGAGCAGTTCTTC.

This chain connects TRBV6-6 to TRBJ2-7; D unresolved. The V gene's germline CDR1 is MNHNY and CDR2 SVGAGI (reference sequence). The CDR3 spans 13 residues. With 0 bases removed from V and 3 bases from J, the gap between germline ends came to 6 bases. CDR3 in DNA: TGTGCCAGCAGTTACTCGGGCCGCTACGAGCAGTACTTC. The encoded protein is CASSYSGRYEQYF.

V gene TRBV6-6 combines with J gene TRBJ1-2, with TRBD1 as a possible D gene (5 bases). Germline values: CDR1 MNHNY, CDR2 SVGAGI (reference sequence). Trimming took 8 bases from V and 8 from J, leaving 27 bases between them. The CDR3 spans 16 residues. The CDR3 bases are TGTGCCAGCCTAAGGGGATCGGGACGGATCTCTCGGGGCTACACCTTC. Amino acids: CASLRGSGRISRGYTF.

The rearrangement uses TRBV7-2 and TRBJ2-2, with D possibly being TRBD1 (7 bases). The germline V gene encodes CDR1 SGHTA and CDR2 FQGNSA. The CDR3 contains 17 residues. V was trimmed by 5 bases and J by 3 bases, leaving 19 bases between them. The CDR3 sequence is CASSPRGRDLYTGELFF. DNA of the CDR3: TGTGCCAGCAGCCCAAGGGGGCGGGACTTATACACCGGGGAGCTGTTTTTT.

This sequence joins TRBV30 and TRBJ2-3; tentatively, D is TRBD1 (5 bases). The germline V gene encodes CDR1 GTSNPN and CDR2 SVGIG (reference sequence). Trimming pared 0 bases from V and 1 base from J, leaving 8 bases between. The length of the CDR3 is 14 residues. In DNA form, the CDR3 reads TGTGCCTGGAGTGTACCACAGGGCACAGATACGCAGTATTTT. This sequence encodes CAWSVPQGTDTQYF.

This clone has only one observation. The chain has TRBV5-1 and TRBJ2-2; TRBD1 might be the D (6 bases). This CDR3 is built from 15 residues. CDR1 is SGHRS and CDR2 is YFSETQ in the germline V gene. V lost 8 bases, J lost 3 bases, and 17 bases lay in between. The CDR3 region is CARSSPGQHTGELFF. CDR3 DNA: TGCGCCAGATCTTCACCGGGACAACACACCGGGGAGCTGTTTTTT. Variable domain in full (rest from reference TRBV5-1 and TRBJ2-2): KAGVTQTPRYLIKTRGQQVTLSCSPISGHRSVSWYQQTPGQGLQFLFEYFSETQRNKGNFPGRFSGRQFSNSRSEMNVSTLELGDSALYLCARSSPGQHTGELFFGEGSRLTVL.

The CDR3 loop is CATTDRYEQYF. In DNA, the CDR3 is TGTGCCACCACGGACAGATACGAGCAGTACTTC. The rearrangement links TRBV28 to TRBJ2-7, with a weak D call TRBD1 (6 bases). Germline V gene sequence: CDR1 MDHEN, CDR2 SYDVKM. The V gene lost 10 bases and the J gene lost 4 bases, with 11 bases spanning the gap. This CDR3 comprises 11 residues.

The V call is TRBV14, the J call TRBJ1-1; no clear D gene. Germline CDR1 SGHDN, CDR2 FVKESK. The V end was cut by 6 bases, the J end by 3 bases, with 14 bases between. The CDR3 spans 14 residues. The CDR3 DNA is TGTGCCAGCAGGCGACCGGGTCTGGACACTGAAGCTTTCTTT. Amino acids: CASRRPGLDTEAFF. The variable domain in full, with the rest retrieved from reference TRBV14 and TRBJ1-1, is EAGVTQFPSHSVIEKGQTVTLRCDPISGHDNLYWYRRVMGKEIKFLLHFVKESKQDESGMPNNRFLAERTGGTYSTLKVQPAELEDSGVYFCASRRPGLDTEAFFGQGTRLTVV.

The CDR3 protein is CAWKGVRTTGELFF. The DNA of the CDR3 is TGTGCCTGGAAAGGGGTGCGCACCACCGGGGAGCTGTTTTTT. This rearrangement joins TRBV30 to TRBJ2-2; possibly TRBD1 for D (5 bases). V lost 4 bases to trimming and J lost 4 bases, with 13 bases between them. The CDR3 covers 14 residues. CDR1 is GTSNPN, CDR2 SVGIG, per germline (reference sequence).

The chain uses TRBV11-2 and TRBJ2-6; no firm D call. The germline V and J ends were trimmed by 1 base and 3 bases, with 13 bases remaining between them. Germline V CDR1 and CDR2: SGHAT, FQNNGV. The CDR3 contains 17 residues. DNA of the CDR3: TGTGCCAGCAGCTTAGTCGGGCGAGGTTATGGGGCCAACGTCCTGACTTTC. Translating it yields CASSLVGRGYGANVLTF.

DNA of the CDR3: TGCGCCAGCAGCTTCGGTACAGGGGGGCTGAACACTGAAGCTTTCTTT. This gives the protein CASSFGTGGLNTEAFF. The J gene is TRBJ1-1, the V gene TRBV5-1; 8 bases map to TRBD1. The CDR3 is made up of 16 amino acids. V gave up 2 bases and J gave up 0 bases; unmatched junction bases: 6. From germline, CDR1 is SGHRS and CDR2 YFSETQ. Full variable domain (missing parts from reference TRBV5-1 and TRBJ1-1): KAGVTQTPRYLIKTRGQQVTLSCSPISGHRSVSWYQQTPGQGLQFLFEYFSETQRNKGNFPGRFSGRQFSNSRSEMNVSTLELGDSALYLCASSFGTGGLNTEAFFGQGTRLTVV.

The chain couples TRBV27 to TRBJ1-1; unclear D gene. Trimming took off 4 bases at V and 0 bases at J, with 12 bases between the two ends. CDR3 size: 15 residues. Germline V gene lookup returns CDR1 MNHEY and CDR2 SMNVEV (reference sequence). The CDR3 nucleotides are TGTGCCAGCAGTTCCTTGGGGTGGATGAACACTGAAGCTTTCTTT. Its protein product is CASSSLGWMNTEAFF.

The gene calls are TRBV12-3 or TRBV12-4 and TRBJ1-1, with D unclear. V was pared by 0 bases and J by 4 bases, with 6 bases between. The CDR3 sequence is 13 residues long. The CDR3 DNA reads TGTGCCAGCAGTTTAGCGGCTGGCACTGAAGCTTTCTTT. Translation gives CASSLAAGTEAFF.

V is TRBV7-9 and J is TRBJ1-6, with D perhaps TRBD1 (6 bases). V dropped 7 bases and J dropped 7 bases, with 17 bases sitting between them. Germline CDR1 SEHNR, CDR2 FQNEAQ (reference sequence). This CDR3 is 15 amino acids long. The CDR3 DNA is TGTGCCAGCACCTTCTGGGTCACAGGGAATTCACCCCTCCACTTT. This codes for CASTFWVTGNSPLHF.

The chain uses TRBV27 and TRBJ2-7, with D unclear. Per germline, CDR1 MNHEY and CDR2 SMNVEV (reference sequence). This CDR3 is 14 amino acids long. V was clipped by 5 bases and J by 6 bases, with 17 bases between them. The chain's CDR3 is CASSPLGSFGEQYF. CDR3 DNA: TGTGCCAGCAGTCCCCTTGGTTCGTTCGGCGAGCAGTACTTC.

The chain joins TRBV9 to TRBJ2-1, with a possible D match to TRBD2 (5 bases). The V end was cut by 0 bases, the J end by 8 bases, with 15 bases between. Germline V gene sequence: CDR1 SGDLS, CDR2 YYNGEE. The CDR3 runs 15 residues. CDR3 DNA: TGTGCCAGCAGCGTAGAAGGACTGTCAATGGATGAGCAGTTCTTC. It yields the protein CASSVEGLSMDEQFF.

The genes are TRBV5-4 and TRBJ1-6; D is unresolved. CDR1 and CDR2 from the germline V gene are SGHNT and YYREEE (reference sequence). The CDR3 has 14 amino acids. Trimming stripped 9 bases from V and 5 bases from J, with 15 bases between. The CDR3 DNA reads TGTGCCACCAAAACCCCCGGCAATAATTCACCCCTCCACTTT. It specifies CATKTPGNNSPLHF.

CDR3 DNA sequence: TGCAGCGTTGAATTCGGGGACAGGGTTTCCTACGAGCAGTACTTC. Encoded protein: CSVEFGDRVSYEQYF. The gene calls are TRBV29-1 and TRBJ2-7, with 9 bases identical to TRBD1. The germline V gene has CDR1 SQVTM and CDR2 ANQGSEA. The trim removed 2 bases at V and 1 base at J, leaving 6 bases unmatched. This CDR3 has 15 residues.

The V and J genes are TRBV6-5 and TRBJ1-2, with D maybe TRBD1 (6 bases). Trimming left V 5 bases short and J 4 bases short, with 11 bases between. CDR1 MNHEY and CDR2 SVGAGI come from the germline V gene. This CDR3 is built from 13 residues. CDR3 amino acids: CASSNPDSYGYTF. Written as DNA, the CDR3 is TGTGCCAGCAGTAACCCGGACAGCTATGGCTACACCTTC.

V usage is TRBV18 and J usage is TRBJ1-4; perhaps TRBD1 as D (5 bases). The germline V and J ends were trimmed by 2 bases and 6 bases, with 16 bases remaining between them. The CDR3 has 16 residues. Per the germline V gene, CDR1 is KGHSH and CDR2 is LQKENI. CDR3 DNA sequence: TGTGCCAGCTCACCAGGAGGGGTCCGTCTTCATGAAAAACTGTTTTTT. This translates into CASSPGGVRLHEKLFF.

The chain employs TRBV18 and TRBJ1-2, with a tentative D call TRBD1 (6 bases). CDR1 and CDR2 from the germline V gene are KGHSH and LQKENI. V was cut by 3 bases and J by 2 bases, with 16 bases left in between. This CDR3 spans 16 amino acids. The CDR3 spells CASSPQSTGWNYGYTF. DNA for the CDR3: TGTGCCAGCTCACCCCAATCGACAGGCTGGAACTATGGCTACACCTTC.

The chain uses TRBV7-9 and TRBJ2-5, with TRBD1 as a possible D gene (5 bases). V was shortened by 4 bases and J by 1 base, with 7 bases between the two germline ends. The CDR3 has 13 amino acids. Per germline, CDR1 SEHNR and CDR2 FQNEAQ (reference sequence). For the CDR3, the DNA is TGTGCCAGCAGCTGGACACCCCAAGAGACCCAGTACTTC. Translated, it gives CASSWTPQETQYF.